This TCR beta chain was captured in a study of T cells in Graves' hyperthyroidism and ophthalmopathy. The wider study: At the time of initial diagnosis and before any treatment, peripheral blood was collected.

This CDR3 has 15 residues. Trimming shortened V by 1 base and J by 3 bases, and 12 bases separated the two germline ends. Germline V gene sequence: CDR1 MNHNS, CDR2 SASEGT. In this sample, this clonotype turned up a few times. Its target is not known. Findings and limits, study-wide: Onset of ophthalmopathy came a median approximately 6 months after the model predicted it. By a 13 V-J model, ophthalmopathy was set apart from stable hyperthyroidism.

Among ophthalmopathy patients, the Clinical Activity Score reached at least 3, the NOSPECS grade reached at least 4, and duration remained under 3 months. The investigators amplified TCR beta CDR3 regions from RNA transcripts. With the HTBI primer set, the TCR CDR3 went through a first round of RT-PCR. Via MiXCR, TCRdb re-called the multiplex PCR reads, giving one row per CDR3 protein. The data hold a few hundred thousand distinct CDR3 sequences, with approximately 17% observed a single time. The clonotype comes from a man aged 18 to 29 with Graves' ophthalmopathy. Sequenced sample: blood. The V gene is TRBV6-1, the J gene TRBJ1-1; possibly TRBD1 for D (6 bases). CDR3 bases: TGTGCCAGCAGTGAAGGGGCAGGGGCGCACACTGAAGCTTTCTTT. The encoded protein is CASSEGAGAHTEAFF.